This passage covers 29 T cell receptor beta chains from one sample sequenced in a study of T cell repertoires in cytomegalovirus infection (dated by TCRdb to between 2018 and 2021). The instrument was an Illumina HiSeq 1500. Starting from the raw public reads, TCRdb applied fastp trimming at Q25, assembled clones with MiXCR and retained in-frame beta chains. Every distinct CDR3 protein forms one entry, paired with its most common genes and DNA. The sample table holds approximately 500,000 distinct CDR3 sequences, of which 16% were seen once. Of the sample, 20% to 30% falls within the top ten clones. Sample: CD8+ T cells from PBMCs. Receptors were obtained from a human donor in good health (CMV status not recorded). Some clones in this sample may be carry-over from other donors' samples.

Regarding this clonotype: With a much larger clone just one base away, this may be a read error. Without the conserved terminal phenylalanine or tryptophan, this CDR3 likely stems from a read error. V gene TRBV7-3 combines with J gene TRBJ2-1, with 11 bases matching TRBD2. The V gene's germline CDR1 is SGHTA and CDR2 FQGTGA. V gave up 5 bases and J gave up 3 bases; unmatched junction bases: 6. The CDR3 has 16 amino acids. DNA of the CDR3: TGTGCCAGCAGCACACAGGGACTAGCGGTCTACAATGAGCAGTTCCTC. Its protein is CASSTQGLAVYNEQFL.

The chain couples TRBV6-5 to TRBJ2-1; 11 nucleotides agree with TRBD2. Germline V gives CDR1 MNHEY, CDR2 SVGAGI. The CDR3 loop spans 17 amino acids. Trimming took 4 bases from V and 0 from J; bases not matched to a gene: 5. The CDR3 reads CASSSLGLAASYNEQFF. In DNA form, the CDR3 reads TGTGCCAGCAGTTCCTTGGGACTAGCGGCCTCCTACAATGAGCAGTTCTTC.

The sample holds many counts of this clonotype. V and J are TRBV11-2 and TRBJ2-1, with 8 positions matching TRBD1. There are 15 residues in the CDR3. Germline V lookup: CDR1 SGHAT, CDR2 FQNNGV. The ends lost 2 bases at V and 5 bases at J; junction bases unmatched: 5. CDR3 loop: CASSLWTGKDNEQFF. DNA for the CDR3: TGTGCCAGCAGCTTATGGACAGGGAAGGACAATGAGCAGTTCTTC.

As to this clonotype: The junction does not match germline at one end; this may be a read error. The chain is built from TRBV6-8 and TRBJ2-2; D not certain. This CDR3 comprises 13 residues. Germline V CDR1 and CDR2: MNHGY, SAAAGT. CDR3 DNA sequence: TGTGCCGGCAGTTTCCCGGGCCCCGGGGAGCTGTTTTTT. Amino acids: CAGSFPGPGELFF.

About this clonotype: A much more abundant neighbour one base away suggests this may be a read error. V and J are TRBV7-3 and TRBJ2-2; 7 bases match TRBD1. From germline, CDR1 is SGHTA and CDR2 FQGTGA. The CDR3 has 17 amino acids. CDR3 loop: CASSSSGTAANTGVLFF. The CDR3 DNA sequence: TGTGCCAGCAGCTCTAGTGGGACAGCTGCGAACACCGGGGTGCTGTTTTTT. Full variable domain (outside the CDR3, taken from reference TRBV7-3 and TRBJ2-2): GAGVSQTPSNKVTEKGKYVELRCDPISGHTALYWYRQSLGQGPEFLIYFQGTGAADDSGLPNDRFFAVRPEGSVSTLKIQRTERGDSAVYLCASSSSGTAANTGVLFFGEGSRLTVL.

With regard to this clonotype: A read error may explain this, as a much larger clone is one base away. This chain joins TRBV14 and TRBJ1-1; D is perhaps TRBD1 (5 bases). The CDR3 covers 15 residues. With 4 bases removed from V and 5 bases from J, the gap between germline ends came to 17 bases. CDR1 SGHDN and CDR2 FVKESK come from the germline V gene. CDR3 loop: CASSRTTDHVTEAFF. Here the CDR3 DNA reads TGTGCCAGCAGCCGGACAACGGACCACGTGACTGAAGCTTTCTTT. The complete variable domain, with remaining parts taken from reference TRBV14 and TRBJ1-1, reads EAGVTQFPSHSVIEKGQTVTLRCDPISGHDNLYWYRRVMGKEIKFLLHFVKESKQDESGMPNNRFLAERTGGTYSTLKVQPAELEDSGVYFCASSRTTDHVTEAFFGQGTRLTVV.

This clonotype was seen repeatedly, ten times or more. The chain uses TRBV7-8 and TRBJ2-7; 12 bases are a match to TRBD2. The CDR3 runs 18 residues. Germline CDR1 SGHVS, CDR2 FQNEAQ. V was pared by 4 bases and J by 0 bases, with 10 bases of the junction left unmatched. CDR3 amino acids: CASSSPPPTSGSSYEQYF. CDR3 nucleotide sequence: TGTGCCAGCAGCTCCCCTCCCCCGACTAGCGGGAGCTCCTACGAGCAGTACTTC. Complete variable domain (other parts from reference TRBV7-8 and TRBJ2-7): GAGVSQSPRYKVAKRGQDVALRCDPISGHVSLFWYQQALGQGPEFLTYFQNEAQLDKSGLPSDRFFAERPEGSVSTLKIQRTQQEDSAVYLCASSSPPPTSGSSYEQYFGPGTRLTVT.

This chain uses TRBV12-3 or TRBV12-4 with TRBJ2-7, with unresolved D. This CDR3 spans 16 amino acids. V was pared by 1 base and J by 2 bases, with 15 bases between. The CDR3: CASSLVRTNSPYEQYF. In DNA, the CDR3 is TGTGCCAGCAGTTTAGTCAGGACGAATTCTCCCTACGAGCAGTACTTC.

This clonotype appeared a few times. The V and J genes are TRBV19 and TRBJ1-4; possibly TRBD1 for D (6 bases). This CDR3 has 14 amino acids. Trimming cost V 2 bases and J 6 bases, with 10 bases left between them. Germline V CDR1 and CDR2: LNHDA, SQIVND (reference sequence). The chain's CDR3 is CASSIQGNYEKLFF. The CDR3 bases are TGTGCCAGTAGTATACAGGGGAACTATGAAAAACTGTTTTTT.

For the CDR3, the DNA is TGTGCCAGCAGCGTAGTCCTACTTGAGCAGTACTTC. Amino acid sequence: CASSVVLLEQYF. The chain carries TRBV7-9 and TRBJ2-7, with no clear D. The CDR3 totals 12 residues. The V gene lost 5 bases and the J gene lost 7 bases, with 12 bases spanning the gap. Germline V gene data show CDR1 as SEHNR and CDR2 as FQNEAQ (reference sequence).

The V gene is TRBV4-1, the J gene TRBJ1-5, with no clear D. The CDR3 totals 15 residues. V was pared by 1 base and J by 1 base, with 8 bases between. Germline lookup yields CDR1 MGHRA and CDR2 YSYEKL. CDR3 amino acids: CASSQAGLSNQPQHF. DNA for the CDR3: TGCGCCAGCAGCCAAGCTGGCCTGAGCAATCAGCCCCAGCATTTT.

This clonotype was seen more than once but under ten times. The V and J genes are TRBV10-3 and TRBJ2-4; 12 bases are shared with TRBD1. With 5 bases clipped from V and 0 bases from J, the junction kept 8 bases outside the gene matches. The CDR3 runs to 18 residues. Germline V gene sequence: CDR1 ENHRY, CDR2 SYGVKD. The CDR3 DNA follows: TGTGCCATCAGTTCCGGGACAGGGGGCGATCTAGCCAAAAACATTCAGTACTTC. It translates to CAISSGTGGDLAKNIQYF.

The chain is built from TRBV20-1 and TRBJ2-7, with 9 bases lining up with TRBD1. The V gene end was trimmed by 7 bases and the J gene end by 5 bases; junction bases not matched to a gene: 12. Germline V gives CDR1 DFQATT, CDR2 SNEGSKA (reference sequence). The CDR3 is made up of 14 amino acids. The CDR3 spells CSVPGGTGFHEQYF. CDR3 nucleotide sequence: TGCAGTGTCCCCGGGGGGACAGGGTTCCACGAGCAGTACTTC.

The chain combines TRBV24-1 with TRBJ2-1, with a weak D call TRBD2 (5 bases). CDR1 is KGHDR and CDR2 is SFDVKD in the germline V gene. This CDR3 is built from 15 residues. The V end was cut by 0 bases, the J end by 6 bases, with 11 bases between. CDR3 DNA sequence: TGTGCCACCAGTGATTTGGTCGGGATGGTCAATGAGCAGTTCTTC. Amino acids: CATSDLVGMVNEQFF.

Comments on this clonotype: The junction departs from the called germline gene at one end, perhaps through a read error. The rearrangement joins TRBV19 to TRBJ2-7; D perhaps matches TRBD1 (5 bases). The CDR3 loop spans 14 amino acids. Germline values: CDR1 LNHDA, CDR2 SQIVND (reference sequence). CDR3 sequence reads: CASSIQGVSYEQNF. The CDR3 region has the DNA TGTGCCAGTAGTATTCAAGGGGTTTCCTACGAGCAGAACTTC.

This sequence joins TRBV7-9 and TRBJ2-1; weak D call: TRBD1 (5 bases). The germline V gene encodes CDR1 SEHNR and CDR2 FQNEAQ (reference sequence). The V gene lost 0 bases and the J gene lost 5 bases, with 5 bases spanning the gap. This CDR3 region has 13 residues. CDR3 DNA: TGTGCCAGCAGCTTAGCGACAGACAATGAGCAGTTCTTC. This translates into CASSLATDNEQFF.

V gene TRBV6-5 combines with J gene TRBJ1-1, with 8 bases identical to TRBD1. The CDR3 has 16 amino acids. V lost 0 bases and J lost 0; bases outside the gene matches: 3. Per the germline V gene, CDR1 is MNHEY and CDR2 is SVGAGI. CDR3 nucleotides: TGTGCCAGCAGTTACTCGTGGACAGGGCTGAACACTGAAGCTTTCTTT. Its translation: CASSYSWTGLNTEAFF.

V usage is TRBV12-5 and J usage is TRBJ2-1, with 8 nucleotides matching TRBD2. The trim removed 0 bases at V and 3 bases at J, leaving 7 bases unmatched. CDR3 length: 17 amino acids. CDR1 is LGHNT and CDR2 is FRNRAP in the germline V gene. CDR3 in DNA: TGTGCTAGTGGTTTGGTCACCGGGACTAGTGGCTACAATGAGCAGTTCTTC. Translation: CASGLVTGTSGYNEQFF.

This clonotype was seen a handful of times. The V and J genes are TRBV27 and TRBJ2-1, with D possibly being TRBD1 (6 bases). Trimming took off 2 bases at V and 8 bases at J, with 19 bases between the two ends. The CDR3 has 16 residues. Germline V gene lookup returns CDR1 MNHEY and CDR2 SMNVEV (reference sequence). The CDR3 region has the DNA TGTGCCAGCAGTTTAGATCAGGGATTCAGGGGAGATGAGCAGTTCTTC. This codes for CASSLDQGFRGDEQFF.

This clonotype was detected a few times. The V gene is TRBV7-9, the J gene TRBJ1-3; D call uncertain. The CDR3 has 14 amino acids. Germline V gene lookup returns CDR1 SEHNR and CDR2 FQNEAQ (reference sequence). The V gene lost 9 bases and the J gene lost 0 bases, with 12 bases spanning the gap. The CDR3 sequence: CASSAAASGNTIYF. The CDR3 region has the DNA TGTGCCAGTAGCGCGGCTGCCTCTGGAAACACCATATATTTT.

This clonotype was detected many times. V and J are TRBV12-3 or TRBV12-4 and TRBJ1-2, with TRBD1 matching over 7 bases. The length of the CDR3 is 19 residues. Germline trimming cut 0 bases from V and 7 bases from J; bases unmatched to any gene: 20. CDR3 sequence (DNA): TGTGCCAGCAGTTTAGCCTCACTGACAGGGATCGGAGAGGGGGGTGGCTACACCTTC. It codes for CASSLASLTGIGEGGGYTF.

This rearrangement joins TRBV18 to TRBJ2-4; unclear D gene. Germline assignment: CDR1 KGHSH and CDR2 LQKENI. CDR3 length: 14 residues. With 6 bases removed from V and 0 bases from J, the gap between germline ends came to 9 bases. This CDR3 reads CASSGSVAKNIQYF. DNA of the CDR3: TGTGCCAGCTCGGGATCCGTAGCCAAAAACATTCAGTACTTC.

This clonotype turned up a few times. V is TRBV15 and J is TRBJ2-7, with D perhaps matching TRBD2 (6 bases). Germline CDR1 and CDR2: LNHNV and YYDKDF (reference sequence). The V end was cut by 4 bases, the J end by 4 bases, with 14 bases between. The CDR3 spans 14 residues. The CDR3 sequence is CATSNGTEKYEQYF. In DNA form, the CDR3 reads TGTGCCACCAGCAACGGGACTGAGAAGTACGAGCAGTACTTC.

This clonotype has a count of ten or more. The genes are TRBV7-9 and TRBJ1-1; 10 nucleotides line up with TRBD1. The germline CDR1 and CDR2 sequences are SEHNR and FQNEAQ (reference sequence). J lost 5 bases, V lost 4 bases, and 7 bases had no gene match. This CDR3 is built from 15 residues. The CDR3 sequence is CASSSRQGASTEAFF. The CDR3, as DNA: TGTGCCAGCAGCTCGAGACAGGGGGCGAGTACTGAAGCTTTCTTT. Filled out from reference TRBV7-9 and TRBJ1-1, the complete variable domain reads DTGVSQNPRHKITKRGQNVTFRCDPISEHNRLYWYRQTLGQGPEFLTYFQNEAQLEKSRLLSDRFSAERPKGSFSTLEIQRTEQGDSAMYLCASSSRQGASTEAFFGQGTRLTVV.

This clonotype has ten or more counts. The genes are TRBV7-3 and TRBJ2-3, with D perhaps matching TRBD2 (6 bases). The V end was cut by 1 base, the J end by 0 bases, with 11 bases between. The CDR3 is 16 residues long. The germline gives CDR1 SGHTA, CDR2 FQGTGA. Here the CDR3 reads CASSLIGGLSTDTQYF. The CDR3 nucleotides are TGTGCCAGCAGCTTAATAGGAGGGCTTAGCACAGATACGCAGTATTTT.

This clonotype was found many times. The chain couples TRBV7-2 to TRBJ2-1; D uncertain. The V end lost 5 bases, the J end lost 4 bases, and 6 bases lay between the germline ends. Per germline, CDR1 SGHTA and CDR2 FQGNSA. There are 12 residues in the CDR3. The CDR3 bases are TGTGCCAGCAGCCGGAAATACAATGAGCAGTTCTTC. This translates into CASSRKYNEQFF.

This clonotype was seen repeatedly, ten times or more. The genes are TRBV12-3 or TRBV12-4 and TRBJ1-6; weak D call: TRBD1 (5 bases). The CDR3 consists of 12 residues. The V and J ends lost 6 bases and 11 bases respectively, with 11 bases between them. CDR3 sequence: CASSRDHPPLHF. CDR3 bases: TGTGCCAGCAGCCGGGACCATCCACCCCTCCACTTT.

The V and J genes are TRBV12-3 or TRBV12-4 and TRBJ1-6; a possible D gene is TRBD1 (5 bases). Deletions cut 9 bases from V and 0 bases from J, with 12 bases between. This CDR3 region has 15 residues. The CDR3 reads CASWSGSSYNSPLHF. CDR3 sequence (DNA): TGTGCCAGTTGGTCAGGGAGCTCCTATAATTCACCCCTCCACTTT.

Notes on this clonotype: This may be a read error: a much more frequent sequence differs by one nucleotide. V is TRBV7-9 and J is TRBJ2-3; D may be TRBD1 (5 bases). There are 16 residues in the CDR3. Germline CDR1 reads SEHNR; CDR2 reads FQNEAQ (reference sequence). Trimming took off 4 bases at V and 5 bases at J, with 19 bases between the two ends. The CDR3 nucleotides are TGTGCCAGCAGCTACCTATCAGGGAATGCACGAGATACGCAGTATTTT. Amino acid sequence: CASSYLSGNARDTQYF.